The entry that follows covers one T cell receptor beta chain sequence. This sample is part of a study of T cell changes during pregnancy in multiple sclerosis. Data came from immunoSEQ multiplex PCR; TCRdb stores just in-frame clones and leaves some out. The top ten hold around 1.2% of the sample, which has over 45,000 clones, just over 85% seen once. This CDR3 spans 17 amino acids. V was pared by 5 bases and J by 7 bases, with 10 bases of the junction left unmatched. CDR1 is SGHAT, CDR2 FQNNGV, per germline. The chain recombines TRBV11-2 with TRBJ2-1; 14 bases line up with TRBD2. The TCR comes from a female donor with multiple sclerosis, enrolled in a pregnancy study. The specimen comprised CD4+ T cells from peripheral blood mononuclear cells, sampled in the second trimester of pregnancy. CDR3 in amino acids: CASSPRLAGGRENEQFF. DNA of the CDR3: TGTGCCAGCAGCCCCAGACTAGCGGGAGGGAGGGAGAATGAGCAGTTCTTC. The complete variable domain, with remaining parts taken from reference TRBV11-2 and TRBJ2-1, reads EAGVAQSPRYKIIEKRQSVAFWCNPISGHATLYWYQQILGQGPKLLIQFQNNGVVDDSQLPKDRFSAERLKGVDSTLKIQPAKLEDSAVYLCASSPRLAGGRENEQFFGPGTRLTVL.